Below, 12 T cell receptor beta chains from the same sample are listed, as sequenced in a study of human T cells and chemical hapten exposure. TCRdb fed the RACE reads into MiXCR, producing one record per CDR3 protein. This sample carries more than 70,000 distinct CDR3 sequences, roughly 10% of them seen once, and the ten largest clones take roughly 4%. Time point reported: patch test 1, 2 weeks after DPC sensitization. Treatment reported: therapeutic diphenylcyclopropenone sensitization with weekly scalp DPC. This specimen consisted of whole blood, obtained in connection with sensitization to the hapten diphenylcyclopropenone (DPC). Receptors originate from a woman in her fifties or sixties with alopecia areata. Some clones in this sample may be carry-over from other donors' samples.

This clonotype was picked up a small number of times. The V call is TRBV27, the J call TRBJ1-5, with D perhaps matching TRBD1 (6 bases). The ends were cut back, 1 base at V and 3 bases at J, with 10 bases in the middle. The CDR3 length is 15 residues. The germline V gene has CDR1 MNHEY and CDR2 SMNVEV (reference sequence). The CDR3 DNA follows: TGTGCCAGCAGTTTATACGCAGGGGCCAATCAGCCCCAGCATTTT. It yields the protein CASSLYAGANQPQHF.

This clonotype was counted many times. The chain couples TRBV4-2 to TRBJ2-3; TRBD2 agrees at 8 bases. The germline CDR1 and CDR2 sequences are LGHNA and YNFKEQ. Unmatched junction bases numbered 7, after V lost 1 base and J lost 4 bases. The CDR3 sequence is 16 residues long. The CDR3 DNA reads TGTGCCAGCAGCCAAGCGGGACGGGGGGGCCCAGATACGCAGTATTTT. Its protein product is CASSQAGRGGPDTQYF.

This clonotype was detected a few times. V is TRBV5-1 and J is TRBJ2-3, with a weak D call TRBD1 (5 bases). The ends were cut back, 6 bases at V and 0 bases at J, with 11 bases in the middle. CDR1 is SGHRS and CDR2 is YFSETQ in the germline V gene. The CDR3 spans 14 residues. This CDR3 is CASTGRTSTDTQYF. As DNA, the CDR3 is TGCGCCAGCACGGGTCGGACAAGCACAGATACGCAGTATTTT.

The rearrangement joins TRBV28 to TRBJ2-7; 7 positions agree with TRBD1. The V segment lost 3 bases and the J segment 2 bases; nucleotides outside the gene matches: 4. From germline, CDR1 is MDHEN and CDR2 SYDVKM. CDR3 size: 14 residues. The CDR3 protein is CASSLGDRTYEQYF. The DNA for the CDR3 is TGTGCCAGCAGTTTGGGGGACAGAACCTACGAGCAGTACTTC.

To note about this clonotype: A junction boundary mismatches the germline segment, possibly from a read error. The gene calls are TRBV18 and TRBJ1-2, with D possibly matching TRBD1 (6 bases). In germline, CDR1 is KGHSH, CDR2 LQKENI. This CDR3 is 15 amino acids long. Written as DNA, the CDR3 is TGTGCCGGCTCACCACTTCGTACAGGGTTAAATGACTACACCTTC. This codes for CAGSPLRTGLNDYTF.

The chain employs TRBV4-1 and TRBJ2-7, with D possibly being TRBD2 (5 bases). This CDR3 contains 14 residues. The V and J ends lost 4 bases and 3 bases respectively, with 13 bases between them. CDR1 is MGHRA, CDR2 YSYEKL, per germline. The CDR3 protein is CASSPGEGIYEQYF. CDR3 DNA sequence: TGCGCCAGCAGCCCTGGCGAGGGCATCTACGAGCAGTACTTC.

This clonotype was found a few times. This sequence joins TRBV6-6 and TRBJ1-3; D call uncertain. V was clipped by 6 bases and J by 0 bases, with 9 bases between them. CDR1 is MNHNY and CDR2 is SVGAGI in the germline V gene (reference sequence). The CDR3 extends over 14 amino acids. The CDR3 DNA is TGTGCCAGCAGCCTCCAGAGCTCTGGAAACACCATATATTTT. It translates to CASSLQSSGNTIYF.

The chain links TRBV7-9 to TRBJ1-6, with 7 nucleotides matching TRBD1. The CDR3 is made up of 13 amino acids. CDR1 is SEHNR and CDR2 is FQNEAQ in the germline V gene (reference sequence). V gave up 11 bases and J gave up 8 bases; unmatched junction bases: 9. Here the CDR3 DNA reads TGTGCCCCGGGGGATCAGGGGGATTCACCCCTCCACTTT. Translation: CAPGDQGDSPLHF.

This clonotype was counted at least ten times. The rearrangement links TRBV2 to TRBJ2-1, with 7 bases fitting TRBD2. From germline, CDR1 is SNHLY and CDR2 FYNNEI. The CDR3 consists of 15 residues. The J segment lost 1 base and the V segment lost 8 bases, leaving 8 bases of the junction unmatched. CDR3 sequence reads: CASAELRGSYNEQFF. In nucleotides, the CDR3 is TGTGCCAGCGCCGAGTTGCGGGGGTCCTACAATGAGCAGTTCTTC.

The table lists this clonotype with many counts. The chain combines TRBV18 with TRBJ1-1, with a possible D match to TRBD1 (6 bases). This CDR3 is 13 amino acids long. The germline CDR1 and CDR2 sequences are KGHSH and LQKENI. Trimming took 3 bases from V and 2 from J, leaving 7 bases between them. The CDR3 sequence is CASSPGQNTEAFF. The CDR3 bases are TGTGCCAGCTCACCGGGACAAAACACTGAAGCTTTCTTT.

Regarding this clonotype: This may stem from a read error, because a much larger clone lies one nucleotide away. V usage is TRBV18 and J usage is TRBJ1-1; tentative D call: TRBD1 (6 bases). Per the germline V gene, CDR1 is KGHSH and CDR2 is LQKENI. The CDR3 totals 17 residues. This CDR3 reads CVSSPTVGGQKDTEAFF. In DNA, the CDR3 is TGTGTCAGCTCACCAACGGTGGGGGGGCAAAAGGACACTGAAGCTTTCTTT.

The sample holds many counts of this clonotype. The chain links TRBV7-3 to TRBJ1-1; unclear D gene. Germline lookup yields CDR1 SGHTA and CDR2 FQGTGA. Deletions cut 1 base from V and 1 base from J, with 13 bases between. CDR3 length: 16 amino acids. As DNA, the CDR3 is TGTGCCAGCAGCTTAATGCCCCGTCGGGAGAACACTGAAGCTTTCTTT. This sequence encodes CASSLMPRRENTEAFF.